The clone carrying this T cell receptor (beta chain) was observed at least ten times. TCRdb's copy holds only in-frame clones and misses some; the assay was immunoSEQ multiplex PCR. The data show some 180,000 clones, with about 80% seen just once and about 7.8% held by the top ten. The source of the sample is a study of blood T cell repertoires in COVID-19. The overall study: T cells, B-cell-depleted T cells, or PBMCs supplied cDNA or gDNA.

Germline V lookup: CDR1 MRHNA, CDR2 SNTAGT. Trimming took 0 bases from V and 4 from J; bases not matched to a gene: 4. CDR3 length: 15 residues. The V gene is TRBV6-4, the J gene TRBJ2-3; 7 positions agree with TRBD1. What was sequenced was peripheral blood. The receptor's source is a woman aged 60-75 years with COVID-19, enrolled during active disease. DNA for the CDR3: TGTGCCAGCAGTGACTCGAACAGGGGTGCAGATACGCAGTATTTT. Encoded protein: CASSDSNRGADTQYF.